Sequencing of this T cell receptor beta chain was carried out in a study of blood T cell repertoires in COVID-19. Study background: The origin of the acute and convalescent COVID-19 samples was the United States, Italy and Spain.

Germline V lookup: CDR1 LGHDT, CDR2 YNNKEL (reference sequence). V lost 4 bases and J 10 bases, leaving 20 bases between the germline ends. CDR3 length equals 16 residues. Only in-frame clones appear in the TCRdb table, and some are missing; sequencing was by immunoSEQ multiplex PCR. The sample holds under 300,000 clones, approximately 86% seen once. Enrolled through a virtual design, the participants were between roughly 18 and 90 years of age and came from under 25 US areas. In assigning cohorts, the study relied on participant-reported clinical history. This clone was seen a handful of times. The sample taken for sequencing was PBMCs or T cells enriched from blood (not recorded which). The receptor was isolated from a woman under 40 with acute COVID-19. The chain has TRBV3-1 (or the pseudogene TRBV3-2) and TRBJ1-6; TRBD1 is a possible D gene (5 bases). CDR3 amino acids: CASSRPGGKWNSPLHF. As DNA, the CDR3 is TGTGCCAGCAGCCGCCCCGGGGGGAAATGGAACTCACCCCTCCACTTT.